These 4 T cell receptor beta chains originate from one sample sequenced in a study of blood T cell repertoires in COVID-19. Clones were read by immunoSEQ multiplex PCR, and TCRdb kept only the in-frame ones, dropping some. Counted here are over 150,000 clones, approximately 90% occurring once; the ten biggest clones make up 2% to 3%. The material sequenced was peripheral blood. The receptors were sampled from a man between 18 and 35 years old with acute or convalescent COVID-19.

The rearrangement joins TRBV11-2 to TRBJ1-1; D ambiguous. The V end was cut by 1 base, the J end by 4 bases, with 7 bases between. Germline lookup yields CDR1 SGHAT and CDR2 FQNNGV. The CDR3 is made up of 13 amino acids. Here the CDR3 reads CASSLGEVTEAFF. The CDR3 DNA is TGTGCCAGCAGCTTAGGAGAGGTCACTGAAGCTTTCTTT.

V and J are TRBV5-6 and TRBJ2-1; D gene ambiguous. Germline values: CDR1 SGHDT, CDR2 YYEEEE. The CDR3 runs 11 residues. The V end was cut by 0 bases, the J end by 9 bases, with 4 bases between. CDR3 region: CASSLAFEQFF. Here the CDR3 DNA reads TGTGCCAGCAGCTTGGCGTTTGAGCAGTTCTTC.

This clone was found once. The chain uses TRBV7-2 and TRBJ1-3, with TRBD1 matching 7 bases. The V and J ends lost 3 bases and 0 bases, in that order; junction bases with no gene match: 2. This CDR3 has 15 amino acids. Looked up from germline, CDR1 is SGHTA and CDR2 is FQGNSA. CDR3 sequence (DNA): TGTGCCAGCAGCTTGACAGGGTACTCTGGAAACACCATATATTTT. It specifies CASSLTGYSGNTIYF.

The genes are TRBV5-1 and TRBJ2-7; 9 bases fit TRBD2. This CDR3 has 16 amino acids. Trimming cost V 0 bases and J 3 bases; bases outside gene matches: 7. CDR1 SGHRS and CDR2 YFSETQ come from the germline V gene. The chain's CDR3 is CASSLATSGLGYEQYF. DNA of the CDR3: TGCGCCAGCAGCTTGGCCACTAGCGGGCTGGGCTACGAGCAGTACTTC.